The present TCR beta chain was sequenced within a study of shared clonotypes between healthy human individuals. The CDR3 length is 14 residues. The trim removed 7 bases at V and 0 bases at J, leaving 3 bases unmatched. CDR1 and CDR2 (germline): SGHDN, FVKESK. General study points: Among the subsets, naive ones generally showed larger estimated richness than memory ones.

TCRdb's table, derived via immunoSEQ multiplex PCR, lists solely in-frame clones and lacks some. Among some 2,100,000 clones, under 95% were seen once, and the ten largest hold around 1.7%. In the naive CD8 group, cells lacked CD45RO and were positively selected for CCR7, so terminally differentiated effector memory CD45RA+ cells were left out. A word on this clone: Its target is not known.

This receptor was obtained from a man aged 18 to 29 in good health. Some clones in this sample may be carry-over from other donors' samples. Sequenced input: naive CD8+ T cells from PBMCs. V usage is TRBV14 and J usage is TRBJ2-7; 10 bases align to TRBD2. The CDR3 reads CASTSSGSSYEQYF. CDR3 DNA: TGTGCCAGCACTTCTAGCGGGAGCTCCTACGAGCAGTACTTC.